Following are 30 T cell receptor beta chains from one sample sequenced in a study of blood T cell repertoires in COVID-19. Sequencing was performed with immunoSEQ multiplex PCR; in TCRdb, only in-frame clones are kept and a portion is missing. The table lists hundreds of thousands of clones, 65% to 90% of them singletons. Sequencing was done on a sample of peripheral blood. Every receptor here comes from a woman aged 45-65 years with acute or convalescent COVID-19.

This clone has a single count. The rearrangement joins TRBV3-1 (or the pseudogene TRBV3-2) to TRBJ1-2, with 7 bases aligning to TRBD1. Germline assignment: CDR1 LGHDT and CDR2 YNNKEL (reference sequence). The CDR3 sequence is 17 residues long. V was clipped by 0 bases and J by 2 bases; unmatched bases: 9. DNA for the CDR3: TGTGCCAGCAGCCAAGATTACAGGGGCTACTTGAACTATGGCTACACCTTC. This codes for CASSQDYRGYLNYGYTF.

The V and J genes are TRBV30 and TRBJ2-7, with TRBD2 matching over 12 bases. Germline V gene data show CDR1 as GTSNPN and CDR2 as SVGIG (reference sequence). V lost 5 bases and J lost 7; bases outside the gene matches: 6. The CDR3 has 13 residues. The CDR3 DNA follows: TGTGCCTGGGGGGGACTAGCGGGTACGGAGCAGTACTTC. It specifies CAWGGLAGTEQYF. Full variable domain (rest looked up from reference TRBV30 and TRBJ2-7): SQTIHQWPATLVQPVGSPLSLECTVEGTSNPNLYWYRQAAGRGLQLLFYSVGIGQISSEVPQNLSASRPQDRQFILSSKKLLLSDSGFYLCAWGGLAGTEQYFGPGTRLTVT.

J is TRBJ1-3 and V is TRBV4-1; D uncertain. From germline, CDR1 is MGHRA and CDR2 YSYEKL. Trimming shortened V by 0 bases and J by 0 bases, and 6 bases separated the two germline ends. CDR3 size: 15 residues. CDR3 nucleotides: TGCGCCAGCAGCCAAGATCTGTCCTCTGGAAACACCATATATTTT. Its protein is CASSQDLSSGNTIYF.

This clone came up a few times. CDR3: CAWNRNTEAFF. In DNA, the CDR3 is TGTGCCTGGAATCGGAACACTGAAGCTTTCTTT. The chain joins TRBV30 to TRBJ1-1; no clear D gene. V lost 4 bases and J 1 base, leaving 4 bases between the germline ends. This CDR3 contains 11 residues. Germline V gives CDR1 GTSNPN, CDR2 SVGIG (reference sequence).

V is TRBV6-5 and J is TRBJ2-5; D not certain. This CDR3 is 13 amino acids long. CDR1 and CDR2 from the germline V gene are MNHEY and SVGAGI. The V end was cut by 3 bases, the J end by 4 bases, with 9 bases between. CDR3 residues: CASSYRSIETQYF. The CDR3 DNA follows: TGTGCCAGCAGTTATAGGAGTATAGAGACCCAGTACTTC.

The rearrangement uses TRBV10-3 and TRBJ2-1; 11 bases are shared with TRBD2. The germline gives CDR1 ENHRY, CDR2 SYGVKD. The CDR3 consists of 15 residues. V lost 5 bases to trimming and J lost 8 bases; unmatched junction nucleotides: 8. For the CDR3, the DNA is TGTGCCATCAGTCGAAACCTAGCGGGGGGCGATGAGCAGTTCTTC. This codes for CAISRNLAGGDEQFF.

This rearrangement joins TRBV30 to TRBJ2-5; possible D gene TRBD2, 6 bases. V gave up 3 bases and J gave up 5 bases, with 13 bases separating them. This CDR3 comprises 13 residues. Germline CDR1 reads GTSNPN; CDR2 reads SVGIG (reference sequence). The CDR3 DNA reads as TGTGCCTGGAGGTCCCGGGGGTGGGAGACCCAGTACTTC. Protein product: CAWRSRGWETQYF. Filled out from reference TRBV30 and TRBJ2-5, the complete variable domain reads SQTIHQWPATLVQPVGSPLSLECTVEGTSNPNLYWYRQAAGRGLQLLFYSVGIGQISSEVPQNLSASRPQDRQFILSSKKLLLSDSGFYLCAWRSRGWETQYFGPGTRLLVL.

The J gene is TRBJ1-6, the V gene TRBV3-1 (or the pseudogene TRBV3-2), with D unresolved. Germline CDR1 reads LGHDT; CDR2 reads YNNKEL (reference sequence). V lost 4 bases and J 2 bases, leaving 9 bases between the germline ends. There are 15 residues in the CDR3. CDR3 sequence (DNA): TGTGCCAGCAGCCTCCGTTTCCCCTATAATTCACCCCTCCACTTT. Translating it yields CASSLRFPYNSPLHF.

This sequence joins TRBV7-2 and TRBJ1-5; no definite D call. Trimming cost V 5 bases and J 3 bases, with 8 bases left between them. Germline V gene sequence: CDR1 SGHTA, CDR2 FQGNSA. This CDR3 is 13 amino acids long. The CDR3 loop is CASSPQVNQPQHF. CDR3 in DNA: TGTGCCAGCAGCCCTCAGGTCAATCAGCCCCAGCATTTT.

This chain uses TRBV6-5 with TRBJ2-5; 10 nucleotides agree with TRBD1. Germline CDR1 MNHEY, CDR2 SVGAGI. With 5 bases clipped from V and 6 bases from J, the junction kept 3 bases outside the gene matches. The CDR3 totals 13 residues. CDR3 protein: CASSQGQGKTQYF. The CDR3, as DNA: TGTGCCAGCAGTCAGGGACAGGGGAAGACCCAGTACTTC.

V gene TRBV30 combines with J gene TRBJ2-3, with TRBD2 matching 10 bases. The CDR3 sequence is 15 residues long. Trimming cost V 7 bases and J 1 base; bases outside gene matches: 8. Germline V gene data show CDR1 as GTSNPN and CDR2 as SVGIG (reference sequence). In DNA, the CDR3 is TGTGCCTCAAAAACTAGCGGGGCCCGCACAGATACGCAGTATTTT. Residues: CASKTSGARTDTQYF.

This chain links TRBV19 with TRBJ1-2; D is ambiguous. Germline V gene data show CDR1 as LNHDA and CDR2 as SQIVND (reference sequence). The CDR3 totals 12 residues. The germline V and J ends were trimmed by 3 bases and 8 bases, with 10 bases remaining between them. The CDR3 region is CASSIPREGYTF. The CDR3 coding sequence is TGTGCCAGTAGTATTCCCCGAGAGGGCTACACCTTC.

V and J are TRBV24-1 and TRBJ2-5; weak D call: TRBD2 (5 bases). V lost 6 bases to trimming and J lost 4 bases, with 14 bases between them. The CDR3 length is 14 residues. Germline CDR1 KGHDR, CDR2 SFDVKD. This chain's CDR3 is CATSQFGSVETQYF. CDR3 in DNA: TGTGCCACCAGTCAGTTCGGTAGCGTAGAGACCCAGTACTTC.

This clone was observed at least ten times. The DNA is omitted, as the CDR3 cannot be located on it reliably, and the CDR3 follows TCRdb's listing. The chain carries TRBV21-1 and TRBJ1-6; the tabulated D call, TRBD1, remains unverified against the DNA. TRBV21-1 is labeled a pseudogene. Ends included, the CDR3 has 19 residues. This CDR3 reads CASSNVWGQGACNNSPLHF.

Regarding this clone: Sequence at one end of the junction differs from germline and may be a read error. The chain links TRBV3-1 (or the pseudogene TRBV3-2) to TRBJ2-1; 8 bases are shared with TRBD1. This CDR3 spans 13 amino acids. Germline loops: CDR1 LGHDT, CDR2 YNNKEL (reference sequence). The CDR3, as DNA: TGTGCCAGCAGCCAAAATACGGCAGGGGGCATGGTCTTC. This translates into CASSQNTAGGMVF.

This chain joins TRBV19 and TRBJ2-2; 9 positions agree with TRBD2. Germline V lookup: CDR1 LNHDA, CDR2 SQIVND (reference sequence). Trimming cost V 0 bases and J 5 bases; bases outside gene matches: 10. This CDR3 has 18 amino acids. The CDR3 DNA reads as TGTGCCAGTAGTATAGACCCGCGGGGGGGCGGGCTGACCGGGGAGCTGTTTTTT. As protein: CASSIDPRGGGLTGELFF.

The chain employs TRBV5-1 and TRBJ1-4, with 7 bases aligning to TRBD1. The CDR3 runs to 14 residues. The germline V gene encodes CDR1 SGHRS and CDR2 YFSETQ. With V trimmed by 1 base and J by 6 bases, 3 bases remained unmatched. The CDR3 spells CASSLTTGDEKLFF. For the CDR3, the DNA is TGCGCCAGCAGCTTGACCACAGGGGATGAAAAACTGTTTTTT.

The V and J genes are TRBV6-2 or TRBV6-3 and TRBJ2-7; no clear D gene. This CDR3 has 12 residues. Germline V gene data show CDR1 as MNHEY and CDR2 as SVGEGT. Trimming stripped 5 bases from V and 6 bases from J, with 11 bases between. CDR3 sequence: CASSPPPVEQYF. DNA of the CDR3: TGTGCCAGCAGTCCCCCCCCGGTCGAGCAGTACTTC.

This chain uses TRBV6-1 with TRBJ2-3; 11 positions match TRBD2. CDR1 and CDR2 (germline): MNHNS, SASEGT. V lost 4 bases and J lost 4; bases outside the gene matches: 7. The CDR3 is 16 amino acids. CDR3 DNA: TGTGCCAGCAGTGTTAGCGGGGGGGCCTTGGCAGATACGCAGTATTTT. It is translated as CASSVSGGALADTQYF.

This chain connects TRBV7-9 to TRBJ1-1, with D maybe TRBD1 (6 bases). The CDR3 runs to 15 residues. In germline, CDR1 is SEHNR, CDR2 FQNEAQ (reference sequence). The V end was cut by 5 bases, the J end by 3 bases, with 16 bases between. CDR3 region: CASSPPGQRYTEAFF. Written as DNA, the CDR3 is TGTGCCAGCAGCCCTCCGGGACAAAGATACACTGAAGCTTTCTTT.

The chain employs TRBV6-2 or TRBV6-3 and TRBJ1-1, with unresolved D. The CDR3 contains 14 residues. V shed 5 bases and J shed 4 bases, with 14 bases lying between them. Germline CDR1 and CDR2: MNHEY and SVGEGT. The CDR3 here is CASSGRLEGTEAFF. The CDR3 bases are TGTGCCAGCAGTGGTAGACTGGAGGGCACTGAAGCTTTCTTT.

This chain joins TRBV9 and TRBJ2-2, with unresolved D. This CDR3 contains 15 residues. Trimming shortened V by 2 bases and J by 1 base, and 9 bases separated the two germline ends. Germline assignment: CDR1 SGDLS and CDR2 YYNGEE. In DNA, the CDR3 is TGTGCCAGCAGCGTTCAAACAGAGAACACCGGGGAGCTGTTTTTT. Its protein product is CASSVQTENTGELFF.

This sequence joins TRBV4-1 and TRBJ2-1, with TRBD2 matching 10 bases. The V gene's germline CDR1 is MGHRA and CDR2 YSYEKL. CDR3 length: 18 residues. V was clipped by 1 base and J by 0 bases; unmatched bases: 6. The chain's CDR3 is CASSQGIAGGFSYNEQFF. In DNA, the CDR3 is TGCGCCAGCAGCCAAGGGATAGCGGGGGGCTTCTCCTACAATGAGCAGTTCTTC.

CDR3 nucleotides: TGTGCCAAATGGACAGGGGCCGTCGTGTACTTC. Amino acids: CAKWTGAVVYF. The V call is TRBV2, the J call TRBJ2-7, with 9 bases lining up with TRBD1. Trimming cost V 10 bases and J 12 bases; bases outside gene matches: 10. The CDR3 runs to 11 residues. Germline assignment: CDR1 SNHLY and CDR2 FYNNEI.

This clone has just a few counts. V is TRBV3-1 (or the pseudogene TRBV3-2) and J is TRBJ1-1; 8 bases match TRBD1. Germline-derived CDR1 and CDR2 are LGHDT and YNNKEL (reference sequence). The CDR3 spans 14 residues. After removal of 3 bases from V and 4 bases from J, the junction contained 4 bases not matched to a gene. CDR3 in amino acids: CASSQETGATEAFF. CDR3 sequence (DNA): TGTGCCAGCAGCCAGGAGACAGGGGCCACTGAAGCTTTCTTT.

The rearrangement links TRBV4-1 to TRBJ2-3; 9 bases match TRBD1. The CDR3 consists of 18 residues. V trimming: 2 bases; J trimming: 0 bases; junction bases outside the gene matches: 9. Per the germline V gene, CDR1 is MGHRA and CDR2 is YSYEKL. The DNA for the CDR3 is TGCGCCAGCAGCCAAATCGGGACAGGGTGGGGAAGCACAGATACGCAGTATTTT. Its protein product is CASSQIGTGWGSTDTQYF.

The chain recombines TRBV5-4 with TRBJ2-2, with TRBD2 matching over 11 bases. The CDR3 length is 17 residues. Trimming removed 4 bases from V and 10 bases from J; junction bases left unmatched: 15. The germline V gene encodes CDR1 SGHNT and CDR2 YYREEE (reference sequence). The CDR3 DNA is TGTGCCAGCAGCCGGGACTCTAGCGGGAGGAGGCTAACGGAGCTGTTTTTT. Translating gives CASSRDSSGRRLTELFF. The whole variable domain, filled in from reference TRBV5-4 and TRBJ2-2, reads ETGVTQSPTHLIKTRGQQVTLRCSSQSGHNTVSWYQQALGQGPQFIFQYYREEENGRGNFPPRFSGLQFPNYSSELNVNALELDDSALYLCASSRDSSGRRLTELFFGEGSRLTVL.

The V call is TRBV3-1 (or the pseudogene TRBV3-2), the J call TRBJ1-1; TRBD1 is a possible D gene (6 bases). CDR1 and CDR2 from the germline V gene are LGHDT and YNNKEL (reference sequence). This CDR3 comprises 13 residues. Trimming removed 1 base from V and 6 bases from J, with 9 bases in between. CDR3 loop: CASSQVRGSEAFF. As DNA, the CDR3 is TGTGCCAGCAGCCAAGTAAGGGGGTCTGAAGCTTTCTTT.

J is TRBJ2-7 and V is TRBV9, with TRBD1 matching over 7 bases. The V segment lost 3 bases and the J segment 2 bases; nucleotides outside the gene matches: 8. The length of the CDR3 is 15 residues. Germline V CDR1 and CDR2: SGDLS, YYNGEE. The CDR3 sequence: CASSAWGQPTYEQYF. The CDR3 coding sequence is TGTGCCAGCAGCGCTTGGGGACAGCCTACCTACGAGCAGTACTTC.

This clone showed up just a few times. The DNA of the CDR3 is TGTGCCAGCAGCTTATTCGGGACAGGGGGCACTGAAGCTTTCTTT. Protein: CASSLFGTGGTEAFF. This chain joins TRBV7-9 and TRBJ1-1; the match to TRBD1 covers 11 bases. Trimming took 2 bases from V and 4 from J; bases not matched to a gene: 3. This CDR3 is built from 15 residues. The germline V gene encodes CDR1 SEHNR and CDR2 FQNEAQ (reference sequence).